Reported below is one T cell receptor (beta chain). No antigen is known for it. Base qualities were left out, and no much larger clone turns up one base away. The source of the sample is a study of T cells in localized non-small cell lung cancer (TCRdb year 2020). In the study overall: The study analyzed T cell repertoires of 236 early-stage NSCLC patients, comparing tumors and uninvolved tumor-adjacent lungs. The cohort consisted of a few hundred treatment-naive NSCLC patients whose localized lung tumors had been resected. The mean age of the NSCLC patients was about 67 years, with 130 or so men and approximately 100 women. On the study overall, not on this receptor specifically: Higher blood T cell density associated with longer overall survival, while higher adjacent-lung clonality associated with shorter survival. A median of about 61 of the top 100 tumor clones turned up in the paired uninvolved adjacent lung, and under 30 of those clones also ranked among the top 100 of that same adjacent lung. Because the study design was exploratory, TCR variables were selected using unadjusted p-values without false-discovery rate correction. Uninvolved tumor-adjacent lung showed the highest T cell clonality, higher than tumor, which suggests more focused antigenic responses in the adjacent lung. Multi-region tumor sequencing was not performed, so intratumor heterogeneity could not be excluded.

The immunoSEQ Assay was used to sequence TCR beta CDR3 regions from DNA. The published analysis was carried out like this. T cell density was computed as TCR beta template counts normalized to usable DNA estimated by amplifying housekeeping genes. The preseqR package was used to estimate richness by extrapolating to 400,000 templates for PBMC samples and to 120,000 templates for tissue samples. Clonality was calculated as one minus Pielou's evenness. Differential abundance testing on productive amino-acid clonotypes, with a minimum total count of 5 and an alpha of 0.1, was used to identify tissue-enriched TCRs. Repertoire overlap between compartments was quantified with the Jaccard Index and Morisita Overlap Index. TCR beta CDR3s were clustered by GLIPH together with public tetramer-defined viral CDR3s, and at least three viral sequences plus V-gene enrichment were required for viral motifs. In its TCRdb copy, this immuneACCESS table keeps in-frame sequences only and misses some clones. Where compared with another copy, unresolved V genes explain less than half of these, and the others have no known cause. V, J and clone size are taken as reported in that table, and D and trimming were inferred from the DNA itself. The table for this sample lists over 20,000 clones; 87% of them were counted only once. The top ten clones comprise 29% of the sample.

At diagnosis, tumor, uninvolved tumor-adjacent lung and peripheral blood were collected and then preserved as a mix of FFPE and fresh-frozen material. Blood samples were analyzed as peripheral blood mononuclear cells for TCR repertoire profiling. From cysteine to phenylalanine, the CDR3 is 15 amino acids long. The entry retains the CDR3 DNA only, 45 bases that are in frame from base 1. CDR1 and CDR2 are read off the germline V gene as SGHTA and FQGNSA. V was cut back by 1 base and J by 5 bases, leaving a gap of 14 bases between them. The source of this sequence is a male donor aged 60 or over with stage I squamous cell lung carcinoma. The receptor chain draws on TRBV7-2 and TRBJ2-5; matching of 6 bases hints at TRBD1 as the D gene. The sample consisted of peripheral blood, taken before any cancer treatment. The CDR3 has the sequence CASSLEGRGWETQYF. The DNA reads TGTGCCAGCAGCTTAGAAGGCAGGGGCTGGGAGACCCAGTACTTC.